These 3 T cell receptor beta chains came from one sample sequenced in a study of shared clonotypes between healthy human individuals. Assay: immunoSEQ multiplex PCR; the TCRdb copy retains only in-frame clones and omits some. The sample lists over a million clones, 65% to 75% occurring once. The sample consisted of memory CD4+ T cells sorted from blood. Subset meaning: CD45RA-negative fraction. Receptors originate from a man aged 18 to 30 in good health.

The genes are TRBV6-4 and TRBJ2-2, with D perhaps matching TRBD1 (6 bases). CDR3 length: 16 residues. Trimming left V 2 bases short and J 4 bases short, with 14 bases between. Looked up from germline, CDR1 is MRHNA and CDR2 is SNTAGT. CDR3 DNA: TGTGCCAGCAGTGACATATCAGCAGGGGTCACCGGGGAGCTGTTTTTT. As protein: CASSDISAGVTGELFF.

V usage is TRBV6-1 and J usage is TRBJ1-5; 8 nucleotides align to TRBD1. Per the germline V gene, CDR1 is MNHNS and CDR2 is SASEGT. CDR3 size: 15 residues. CDR3 residues: CGSDRGIVGNQPQHF. The DNA for the CDR3 is TGTGGGAGCGACAGGGGAATTGTGGGCAATCAGCCCCAGCATTTT.

The gene calls are TRBV5-1 and TRBJ2-3; 7 positions match TRBD2. Germline V gene data show CDR1 as SGHRS and CDR2 as YFSETQ. This CDR3 is built from 16 residues. The ends lost 5 bases at V and 0 bases at J; junction bases unmatched: 9. CDR3 nucleotide sequence: TGCGCCAGCAGTGCGCAGACTAGCAGTAGCACAGATACGCAGTATTTT. Its protein product is CASSAQTSSSTDTQYF.